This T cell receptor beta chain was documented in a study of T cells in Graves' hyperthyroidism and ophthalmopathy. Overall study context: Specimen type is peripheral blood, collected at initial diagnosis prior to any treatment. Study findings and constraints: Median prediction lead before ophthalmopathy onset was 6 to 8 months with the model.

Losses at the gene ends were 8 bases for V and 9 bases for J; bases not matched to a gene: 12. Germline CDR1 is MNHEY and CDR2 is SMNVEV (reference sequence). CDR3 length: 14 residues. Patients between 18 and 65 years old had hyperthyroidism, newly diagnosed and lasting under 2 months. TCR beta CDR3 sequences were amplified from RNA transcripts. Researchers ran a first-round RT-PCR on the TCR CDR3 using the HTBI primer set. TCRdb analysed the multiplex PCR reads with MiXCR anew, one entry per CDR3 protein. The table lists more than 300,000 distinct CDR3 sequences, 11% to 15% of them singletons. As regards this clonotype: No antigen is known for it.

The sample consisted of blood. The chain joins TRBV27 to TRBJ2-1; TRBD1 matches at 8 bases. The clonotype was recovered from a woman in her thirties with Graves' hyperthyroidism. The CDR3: CASGTGQGVVEQFF. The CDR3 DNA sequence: TGTGCCAGCGGAACCGGACAGGGAGTGGTTGAGCAGTTCTTC.